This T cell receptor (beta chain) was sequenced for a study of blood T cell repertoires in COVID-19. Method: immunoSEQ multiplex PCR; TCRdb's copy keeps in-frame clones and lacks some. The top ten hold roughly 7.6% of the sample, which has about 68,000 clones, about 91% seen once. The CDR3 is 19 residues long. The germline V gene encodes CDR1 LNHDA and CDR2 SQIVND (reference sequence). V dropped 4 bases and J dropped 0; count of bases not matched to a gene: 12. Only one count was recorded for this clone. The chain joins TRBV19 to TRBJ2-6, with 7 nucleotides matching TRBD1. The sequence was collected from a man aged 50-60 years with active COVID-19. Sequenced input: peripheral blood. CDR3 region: CASSTSSTGLDSGANVLTF. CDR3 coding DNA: TGTGCCAGTAGTACATCCTCGACAGGGCTAGACTCTGGGGCCAACGTCCTGACTTTC.